This TCR beta chain comes out of a study of blood T cell repertoires in COVID-19. In the study's own analysis: The authors estimated nucleated cell counts from reference gene primer amplification. Profiling relied on immunoSEQ multiplex PCR, and the TCRdb table lists in-frame clones only, not all of them. That table supplies the V and J calls and clone size; D and trimming were determined from the DNA. The sample holds approximately 150,000 clones, approximately 90% seen once. This CDR3 has 13 amino acids. The V gene's germline CDR1 is MNHEY and CDR2 SVGAGI. Trimming left V 2 bases short and J 6 bases short, with 5 bases between.

The receptor's source is a human donor in a cohort sampled during active COVID-19. Sequencing was done on a sample of peripheral blood. V and J are TRBV6-5 and TRBJ1-6; D call uncertain. In DNA, the CDR3 is TGTGCCAGCAGTTACATCAGTAATTCACCCCTCCACTTT. Protein sequence: CASSYISNSPLHF.